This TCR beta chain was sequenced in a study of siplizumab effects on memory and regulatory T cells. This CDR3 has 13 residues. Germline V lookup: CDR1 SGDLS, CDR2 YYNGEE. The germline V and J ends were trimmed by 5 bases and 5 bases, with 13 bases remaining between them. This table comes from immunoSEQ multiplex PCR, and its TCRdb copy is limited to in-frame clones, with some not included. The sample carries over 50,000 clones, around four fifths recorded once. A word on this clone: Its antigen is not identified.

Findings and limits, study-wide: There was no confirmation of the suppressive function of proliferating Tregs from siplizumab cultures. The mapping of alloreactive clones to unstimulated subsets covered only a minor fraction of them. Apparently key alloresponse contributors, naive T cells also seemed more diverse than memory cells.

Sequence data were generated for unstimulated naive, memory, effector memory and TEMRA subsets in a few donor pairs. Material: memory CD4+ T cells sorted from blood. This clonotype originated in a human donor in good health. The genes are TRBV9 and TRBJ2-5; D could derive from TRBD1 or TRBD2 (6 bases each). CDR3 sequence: CASSGRGRETQYF. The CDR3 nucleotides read TGTGCCAGCAGTGGAAGGGGGAGGGAGACCCAGTACTTC.